The subject of this entry is one T cell receptor (beta chain). This record comes from a study of cytomegalovirus exposure and HLA in healthy donors. The CDR3 spans 16 residues. Trimming pared 6 bases from V and 0 bases from J, leaving 16 bases between. Germline CDR1 and CDR2: LNHDA and SQIVND (reference sequence). The PCR ran on 60 Vbeta and 13 Jbeta primers. Assay used: immunoSEQ multiplex PCR; TCRdb lists only in-frame clones, some missing. The sample comprises about 300,000 clones, roughly 90% of which are singletons, and around 3.7% rests with the top ten. The genes are TRBV19 and TRBJ2-3; a possible D gene is TRBD1 (6 bases). Input material: PBMCs. This clonotype was obtained from a man aged 35 to 55 in good health and CMV-seropositive. The CDR3 sequence is CASRAFGGGSTDTQYF. DNA for the CDR3: TGTGCCAGTAGGGCCTTTGGGGGCGGCAGCACAGATACGCAGTATTTT.